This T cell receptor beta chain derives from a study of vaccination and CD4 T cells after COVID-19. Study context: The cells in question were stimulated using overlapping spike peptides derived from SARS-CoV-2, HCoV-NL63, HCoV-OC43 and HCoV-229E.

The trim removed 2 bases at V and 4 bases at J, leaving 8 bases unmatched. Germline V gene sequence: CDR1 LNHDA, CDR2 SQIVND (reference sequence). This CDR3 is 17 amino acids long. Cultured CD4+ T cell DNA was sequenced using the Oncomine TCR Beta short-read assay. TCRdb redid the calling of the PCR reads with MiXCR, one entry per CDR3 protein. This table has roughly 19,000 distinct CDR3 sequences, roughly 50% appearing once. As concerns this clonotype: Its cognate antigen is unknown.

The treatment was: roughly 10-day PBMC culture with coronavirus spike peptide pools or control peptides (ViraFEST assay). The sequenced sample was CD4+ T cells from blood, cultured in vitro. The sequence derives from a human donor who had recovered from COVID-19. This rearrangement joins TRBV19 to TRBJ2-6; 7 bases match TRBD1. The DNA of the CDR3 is TGTGCCAGTAGTATAATCAGGGGGACGGAGGGGGCCAACGTCCTGACTTTC. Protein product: CASSIIRGTEGANVLTF.